This T cell receptor beta chain was obtained from a study of cytomegalovirus exposure and HLA in healthy donors. Unmatched junction bases numbered 3, after V lost 3 bases and J lost 6 bases. The CDR3 runs to 13 residues. Germline V gene data show CDR1 as SGDLS and CDR2 as YYNGEE. The PCR was carried out with 60 Vbeta primers and 13 Jbeta primers. Sequencing was performed with immunoSEQ multiplex PCR; in TCRdb, only in-frame clones are kept and a portion is missing. The sample lists 100,000 to 150,000 clones; 60% to 75% were seen once. This receptor was taken from a woman aged 50 to 65 in good health and CMV-seropositive. The chain has TRBV9 and TRBJ1-2; the match to TRBD1 covers 9 bases. Sequenced input: PBMCs. The CDR3 DNA sequence: TGTGCCAGCAGCGCGGACAGGGGCCATGGCTACACCTTC. Amino acids: CASSADRGHGYTF.